This section outlines one T cell receptor (beta chain) sequence together with its context. What it recognizes is unknown. The CDR3 end falls 3 residues outside the read, so it is completed with the germline J gene. Profiled with immunoSEQ multiplex PCR; TCRdb holds only in-frame clones, not every one. The sample holds some 15,000 clones. This entry is derived from a study of T cells in women clearing cervical HPV infection. Study-level background: Case blood drawn at lesion detection; control blood after infection cleared. Case blood was drawn a median approximately 160 days after lesion detection.

Study-level points and caveats: Repertoire richness, not evenness, was significantly elevated in CIN3+ cases versus controls. Cases and controls were distinguished at AUC roughly 0.83 by richness and V genes.

Trimming stripped 4 bases from V and 7 bases from J, with 17 bases between. Looked up from germline, CDR1 is DFQATT and CDR2 is SNEGSKA (reference sequence). The CDR3 totals 14 residues. The chain uses TRBV20-1 and TRBJ1-5; D unresolved. The TCR comes from a woman between 18 and 69 years old with a cervical HPV16 infection that either progressed to CIN3+ or cleared (not recorded which). The sample comprised blood buffy coat. The covered CDR3 bases are TGCAGTGCTACCCCACCCGGGGTGGGACAGCCC. The encoded protein is CSATPPGVGQP. The complete CDR3 protein is CSATPPGVGQPQHF.